Below, 14 T cell receptor beta chains from the same sample are listed, as sequenced in a study of regulatory dendritic cells for organ transplantation. Only in-frame clones appear in the TCRdb table, and some are missing; sequencing was by immunoSEQ multiplex PCR. Of 30,000 to 35,000 clones in the sample, about 89% are singletons; the top ten hold 0.05% to 0.065%. The material sequenced was naive CD4+ T cells from blood. As for subset: CD45RA+ naive T cells. Receptors were obtained from a human donor in good health.

The chain links TRBV18 to TRBJ1-1; D uncertain. CDR1 and CDR2 (germline): KGHSH, LQKENI. Trimming shortened V by 4 bases and J by 7 bases, and 10 bases separated the two germline ends. The CDR3 covers 12 residues. CDR3 sequence (DNA): TGTGCCAGCTCACAAGGAGAAAGTGAAGCTTTCTTT. It specifies CASSQGESEAFF.

This chain uses TRBV27 with TRBJ2-5; 8 nucleotides align to TRBD1. J was trimmed by 5 bases and V by 5 bases; bases with no gene match: 7. Germline-derived CDR1 and CDR2 are MNHEY and SMNVEV (reference sequence). The CDR3 contains 14 residues. CDR3 residues: CASSRTGPRETQYF. The CDR3 region has the DNA TGTGCCAGCAGTAGGACAGGGCCCCGGGAGACCCAGTACTTC.

This sequence joins TRBV5-1 and TRBJ2-1; D possibly corresponds to TRBD1 (6 bases). Trimming took off 0 bases at V and 1 base at J, with 8 bases between the two ends. Germline-derived CDR1 and CDR2 are SGHRS and YFSETQ. The CDR3 sequence is 15 residues long. This chain's CDR3 is CASSLEGGSYNEQFF. The CDR3 bases are TGCGCCAGCAGCTTGGAAGGGGGTTCCTACAATGAGCAGTTCTTC.

The V and J genes are TRBV6-5 and TRBJ2-7; possible D gene TRBD1, 5 bases. Deletions cut 0 bases from V and 5 bases from J, with 11 bases between. This CDR3 region has 14 residues. The germline CDR1 and CDR2 sequences are MNHEY and SVGAGI. CDR3 sequence: CASSYSRPRDEQYF. The CDR3 coding sequence is TGTGCCAGCAGTTACTCGCGACCCAGGGACGAGCAGTACTTC.

V is TRBV7-2 and J is TRBJ1-5; D remains unclear. V was clipped by 5 bases and J by 1 base, with 12 bases between them. In germline, CDR1 is SGHTA, CDR2 FQGNSA. This CDR3 has 15 residues. The CDR3 bases are TGTGCCAGCAGCCCCCAACCAGGAAGCAATCAGCCCCAGCATTTT. The encoded protein is CASSPQPGSNQPQHF.

This chain links TRBV5-4 with TRBJ2-2; 8 nucleotides align to TRBD1. The junction had 8 bases not matched to a gene; V was cut back by 0 bases and J by 7 bases. Germline CDR1 reads SGHNT; CDR2 reads YYREEE (reference sequence). This CDR3 region has 16 residues. CDR3 region: CASSLGQGNLYGELFF. CDR3 nucleotide sequence: TGTGCCAGCAGCTTGGGACAGGGGAATTTATACGGGGAGCTGTTTTTT.

The chain joins TRBV15 to TRBJ2-1; unclear D gene. V lost 1 base, J lost 5 bases, and 6 bases lay in between. The germline V gene encodes CDR1 LNHNV and CDR2 YYDKDF (reference sequence). The CDR3 loop spans 13 amino acids. The CDR3 region has the DNA TGTGCCACCAGCAGAGTCCAGAACAATGAGCAGTTCTTC. Amino acids: CATSRVQNNEQFF.

The chain joins TRBV19 to TRBJ2-7, with D uncertain. Trimming removed 6 bases at V and 7 bases at J, with 13 bases between. The CDR3 length is 12 residues. Germline values: CDR1 LNHDA, CDR2 SQIVND (reference sequence). CDR3 sequence: CASSYMDREQYF. CDR3 sequence (DNA): TGTGCCAGTAGCTACATGGATAGGGAGCAGTACTTC. Full variable domain (outside the CDR3, taken from reference TRBV19 and TRBJ2-7): DGGITQSPKYLFRKEGQNVTLSCEQNLNHDAMYWYRQDPGQGLRLIYYSQIVNDFQKGDIAEGYSVSREKKESFPLTVTSAQKNPTAFYLCASSYMDREQYFGPGTRLTVT.

This chain connects TRBV7-2 to TRBJ1-5; 7 bases are shared with TRBD1. Germline V CDR1 and CDR2: SGHTA, FQGNSA. The CDR3 sequence is 14 residues long. With 1 base clipped from V and 7 bases from J, the junction kept 4 bases outside the gene matches. As DNA, the CDR3 is TGTGCCAGCAGCTTAGACAGGGGTGACCAGCCCCAGCATTTT. Amino acids: CASSLDRGDQPQHF.

The chain employs TRBV11-2 and TRBJ2-1, with 8 bases fitting TRBD2. The CDR3 covers 15 residues. The V gene's germline CDR1 is SGHAT and CDR2 FQNNGV. Trimming at V came to 1 base and at J to 4 bases, leaving 3 bases not matched to a gene. As DNA, the CDR3 is TGTGCCAGCAGCTTAGCTAGCGGGTTTTACAATGAGCAGTTCTTC. It encodes CASSLASGFYNEQFF.

This chain links TRBV18 with TRBJ1-1; unclear D gene. Trimming shortened V by 6 bases and J by 5 bases, and 13 bases separated the two germline ends. This CDR3 has 13 residues. Germline CDR1 reads KGHSH; CDR2 reads LQKENI. CDR3: CASSDTLRTEAFF. CDR3 DNA: TGTGCCAGCTCCGACACCCTTAGGACTGAAGCTTTCTTT.

V is TRBV27 and J is TRBJ2-2, with D unclear. The CDR3 has 12 residues. V lost 3 bases, J lost 4 bases, and 3 bases lay in between. Germline V gene lookup returns CDR1 MNHEY and CDR2 SMNVEV (reference sequence). This CDR3 reads CASSFATGELFF. The CDR3 DNA reads TGTGCCAGCAGTTTCGCCACCGGGGAGCTGTTTTTT.

The gene calls are TRBV14 and TRBJ2-5; 8 bases are shared with TRBD2. Germline values: CDR1 SGHDN, CDR2 FVKESK. The CDR3 consists of 14 residues. Germline trimming cut 7 bases from V and 1 base from J; bases unmatched to any gene: 5. CDR3: CASNERGGQETQYF. DNA of the CDR3: TGTGCCAGCAACGAACGGGGGGGCCAAGAGACCCAGTACTTC.

The chain has TRBV11-2 and TRBJ1-2, with 7 bases fitting TRBD1. V shed 5 bases and J 4 bases; nucleotides not matched to a gene: 4. CDR3 size: 13 residues. Germline CDR1 reads SGHAT; CDR2 reads FQNNGV. The CDR3 DNA sequence: TGTGCCAGCAGCCCGCGACAGGGCTATGGCTACACCTTC. Translation gives CASSPRQGYGYTF.